Following are 11 T cell receptor beta chains from one sample sequenced in a study of tumor and adjacent non-tumor tissue in lung cancer (dated by TCRdb to 2017 to 2018). Library prep was done by multiplex PCR. This sample was sequenced with an Illumina HiSeq 2500. TCRbeta libraries were constructed through three rounds of nested PCR with primers (Table S4) according to protocols adapted from ARM-PCR. TCRdb trimmed the raw reads at Q25, called clones with MiXCR and kept productive beta chains. Entries are consolidated by CDR3 protein sequence, retaining the most common genes and DNA. Within this sample are more than 95,000 distinct CDR3 sequences, with 66% of them counted one time only. The top ten clones comprise over 10% of the sample. RNA was isolated from bulk unsorted tissue, and RNA quality was assessed with a NanoDrop ND-1000 and an Agilent 2100. The sequenced sample consisted of lung tumor tissue. The receptors stem from a man between 25 and 39 years old with non-small cell lung cancer.

This clonotype has a single count. One base away lies a much larger clone, so this may be a sequencing read error. The chain recombines TRBV12-3 or TRBV12-4 with TRBJ2-7, with D perhaps TRBD1 or TRBD2 (5 bases each). CDR3 length: 15 residues. As DNA, the CDR3 is TGTGCCAGCAGACCCGGGACCGAATTCCCCTACGAGCTGTACTTC. This encodes CASRPGTEFPYELYF.

This clonotype was detected many times. The CDR3 nucleotides read TGTGCCAGCAGCCCGACTGGGAGGAGGGATACGCAGTATTTT. This codes for CASSPTGRRDTQYF. The V call is TRBV11-3, the J call TRBJ2-3, with D perhaps matching TRBD2 (6 bases). Looked up from germline, CDR1 is SGHNT and CDR2 is YENEEA. The CDR3 totals 14 residues. V dropped 5 bases and J dropped 6 bases, with 15 bases sitting between them.

V gene TRBV20-1 combines with J gene TRBJ2-1; D possibly uses TRBD1 or TRBD2 (6 bases each). Germline V gene data show CDR1 as DFQATT and CDR2 as SNEGSKA (reference sequence). The CDR3 has 15 amino acids. V lost 7 bases and J lost 3, with 19 bases in between. The DNA for the CDR3 is TGCAGTGTTAGTATACTAGGGGGGAGCTACAATGAGCAGTTCTTC. Translating it yields CSVSILGGSYNEQFF.

The chain joins TRBV20-1 to TRBJ2-5; D gene uncertain. The CDR3 extends over 15 amino acids. The V gene lost 0 bases and the J gene lost 5 bases, with 16 bases spanning the gap. Per germline, CDR1 DFQATT and CDR2 SNEGSKA (reference sequence). The CDR3 region is CSARDGVTAWETQYF. In DNA form, the CDR3 reads TGCAGTGCTAGAGATGGCGTGACCGCCTGGGAGACCCAGTACTTC.

Comment on this clonotype: A clone one base away is much larger, so this may be a read error. CDR3 sequence reads: CSTQIANYGYTF. For the CDR3, the DNA is TGCAGTACTCAAATAGCTAACTATGGCTACACCTTC. The V call is TRBV20-1, the J call TRBJ1-2; unclear D gene. Per germline, CDR1 DFQATT and CDR2 SNEGSKA (reference sequence). Trimming shortened V by 8 bases and J by 0 bases, and 10 bases separated the two germline ends. This CDR3 has 12 residues.

This clonotype is large by share. The chain carries TRBV20-1 and TRBJ2-1, with 8 bases aligning to TRBD2. The CDR3 covers 14 residues. After removal of 6 bases from V and 5 bases from J, the junction contained 9 bases not matched to a gene. Per the germline V gene, CDR1 is DFQATT and CDR2 is SNEGSKA (reference sequence). Here the CDR3 DNA reads TGCAGTGCCCGGGCGGCGGGAGGCCACAATGAGCAGTTCTTC. This encodes CSARAAGGHNEQFF.

This clonotype came up once. A much larger clone is a single base away; this may be a read error. The CDR3 ends on some other residue instead of the conserved phenylalanine or tryptophan, so this is likely a read error. This chain links TRBV4-1 with TRBJ1-3, with a weak D call TRBD1 (6 bases). CDR1 and CDR2 from the germline V gene are MGHRA and YSYEKL. V lost 2 bases, J lost 2 bases, and 16 bases lay in between. The CDR3 has 17 residues. Here the CDR3 reads CASSQNAFEGAGNTIYY. DNA of the CDR3: TGCGCCAGCAGCCAAAATGCCTTTGAGGGGGCTGGAAACACCATATATTAT.

This clonotype was recorded a few times. The chain carries TRBV11-2 and TRBJ2-4; D call uncertain. V lost 0 bases to trimming and J lost 8 bases, with 2 bases between them. Germline V gene sequence: CDR1 SGHAT, CDR2 FQNNGV. The CDR3 is made up of 11 amino acids. The CDR3 sequence is CASSLEDIQYF. CDR3 nucleotides: TGTGCCAGCAGCTTAGAAGACATTCAGTACTTC.

With regard to this clonotype: A much larger clone lies one base from this, so it may be a read error. The chain employs TRBV11-2 and TRBJ2-3; possible D gene TRBD2, 7 bases. Per the germline V gene, CDR1 is SGHAT and CDR2 is FQNNGV. The V and J ends lost 5 bases and 8 bases respectively, with 17 bases between them. CDR3 size: 14 residues. Written as DNA, the CDR3 is TGTGCCAGCAGCGGCACGGGGGGCGTGGTTACGCAGTATTTT. Its protein product is CASSGTGGVVTQYF.

Regarding this clonotype: A read error may be the cause here, since a much bigger clone is one base away. CDR3 protein: CASSTRDCVNYEQYF. CDR3 in DNA: TGCGCCAGCAGCACCCGGGACTGTGTTAACTACGAGCAGTACTTC. The rearrangement joins TRBV10-2 to TRBJ2-7, with D perhaps matching TRBD2 (6 bases). CDR3 length: 15 amino acids. V shed 6 bases and J shed 3 bases, with 18 bases lying between them. Germline values: CDR1 WSHSY, CDR2 SAAADI.

This clonotype has at least ten counts. The V and J genes are TRBV6-5 and TRBJ1-2; the D gene is possibly TRBD1 (6 bases). Trimming shortened V by 5 bases and J by 7 bases, and 14 bases separated the two germline ends. Germline CDR1 MNHEY, CDR2 SVGAGI. The CDR3 sequence is 13 residues long. The CDR3 DNA reads as TGTGCCAGCAGTCAGAACCAGGGGACTGGCTACACCTTC. Protein: CASSQNQGTGYTF.